This is a list of T cell receptor beta chains from one sample in a study of T cell responses to AZD1222 COVID-19 vaccine. Clones were read by immunoSEQ multiplex PCR, and TCRdb kept only the in-frame ones, dropping some. The table has roughly 95,000 clones, roughly 90% seen once. This sample comprised peripheral blood, obtained on day 0 of AZD1222 vaccination. These TCRs come from an adult in good health. CDR3s include the opening cysteine and the closing phenylalanine or tryptophan. Fields, in order: CDR3 protein, CDR3 DNA, J gene, CDR3 length, V gene, clone size, D gene. A D gene is named only where the DNA matches it firmly. Clone size is given for some rows only: seen once, a few or many times, or a class if the clone is expanded.

CDR3aa: CASSIDHEQGNEQFF; CDR3nt: TGTGCCAGTAGTATAGATCACGAACAGGGCAATGAGCAGTTCTTC; j_gene: TRBJ2-1; len: 15; v_gene: TRBV19; abundance: .; d_gene: .
CDR3aa: CASSDSTGGPDTQYF; CDR3nt: TGTGCCAGCAGTGACTCGACAGGGGGACCAGATACGCAGTATTTT; j_gene: TRBJ2-3; len: 15; v_gene: TRBV6-4; abundance: medium-sized; d_gene: TRBD1
CDR3aa: CASSMGLAANYEQYF; CDR3nt: TGTGCCAGCAGCATGGGACTAGCGGCAAACTACGAGCAGTACTTC; j_gene: TRBJ2-7; len: 15; v_gene: TRBV5-4; abundance: few; d_gene: TRBD2
CDR3aa: CASSEIRGANYGYTF; CDR3nt: TGTGCCAGCTCAGAGATCAGGGGAGCTAACTATGGCTACACCTTC; j_gene: TRBJ1-2; len: 15; v_gene: TRBV18; abundance: .; d_gene: .
CDR3aa: CASMGIPRGLLTEAFF; CDR3nt: TGTGCCAGCATGGGAATTCCGAGGGGGCTTCTCACTGAAGCTTTCTTT; j_gene: TRBJ1-1; len: 16; v_gene: TRBV28; abundance: .; d_gene: TRBD1
CDR3aa: CASSSKYSNQPQHF; CDR3nt: TGTGCCAGCAGCTCAAAATATAGCAATCAGCCCCAGCATTTT; j_gene: TRBJ1-5; len: 14; v_gene: TRBV9; abundance: .; d_gene: .
CDR3aa: CASSGWGPGYTF; CDR3nt: TGTGCCAGTAGTGGATGGGGCCCTGGCTACACCTTC; j_gene: TRBJ1-2; len: 12; v_gene: TRBV19; abundance: .; d_gene: .
CDR3aa: CASSPAQQAFF; CDR3nt: TGTGCCAGCTCACCTGCGCAGCAAGCTTTCTTT; j_gene: TRBJ1-1; len: 11; v_gene: TRBV18; abundance: .; d_gene: .
CDR3aa: CASSQVGTKRYEQYF; CDR3nt: TGCGCCAGCAGCCAAGTCGGGACTAAGCGCTACGAGCAGTACTTC; j_gene: TRBJ2-7; len: 15; v_gene: TRBV4-1; abundance: .; d_gene: TRBD2
CDR3aa: CASVGEGNSNQPQHF; CDR3nt: TGTGCCAGCGTTGGAGAGGGCAATAGCAATCAGCCCCAGCATTTT; j_gene: TRBJ1-5; len: 15; v_gene: TRBV28; abundance: .; d_gene: .
CDR3aa: CASSFGTGGGGNTIYF; CDR3nt: TGTGCCAGCAGCTTCGGGACAGGGGGCGGAGGAAACACCATATATTTT; j_gene: TRBJ1-3; len: 16; v_gene: TRBV7-2; abundance: .; d_gene: TRBD1
CDR3aa: CASSLAGTTNTGELFF; CDR3nt: TGTGCCAGCAGCTTAGCCGGGACAACGAACACCGGGGAGCTGTTTTTT; j_gene: TRBJ2-2; len: 16; v_gene: TRBV7-3; abundance: .; d_gene: .
CDR3aa: CASRKTSGVLSYEQYF; CDR3nt: TGTGCCAGCCGAAAAACTAGCGGTGTCCTTTCTTACGAGCAGTACTTC; j_gene: TRBJ2-7; len: 16; v_gene: TRBV27; abundance: once; d_gene: TRBD2
CDR3aa: CASSTNPGQGNTGELFF; CDR3nt: TGCGCCAGCAGCACAAATCCGGGACAGGGGAACACCGGGGAGCTGTTTTTT; j_gene: TRBJ2-2; len: 17; v_gene: TRBV5-1; abundance: few; d_gene: TRBD1
CDR3aa: CASSLEDRFTGELFF; CDR3nt: TGTGCCAGCAGCTTAGAGGACAGATTCACCGGGGAGCTGTTTTTT; j_gene: TRBJ2-2; len: 15; v_gene: TRBV7-2; abundance: .; d_gene: .
CDR3aa: CASSLGGSTNEKLFF; CDR3nt: TGTGCCAGCAGCTTAGGGGGATCGACTAATGAAAAACTGTTTTTT; j_gene: TRBJ1-4; len: 15; v_gene: TRBV7-2; abundance: .; d_gene: .